What follows is one T cell receptor beta chain and its context. Measured with immunoSEQ multiplex PCR; TCRdb has only the in-frame clones, and not every one. This table has under 200,000 clones, about 86% appearing once. This sample was taken from a study of blood T cell repertoires in COVID-19. About the study: PBMCs, B-cell-depleted T cells, or T cells provided the cDNA or gDNA that made up the material.

V lost 7 bases, J lost 6 bases, and 8 bases stayed unmatched. Per the germline V gene, CDR1 is LNHNV and CDR2 is YYDKDF (reference sequence). CDR3 length equals 14 residues. Source material: peripheral blood. The TCR sequence derives from a woman aged 70-85 years with COVID-19, enrolled during active disease. The chain links TRBV15 to TRBJ1-5, with 8 bases identical to TRBD1. The CDR3 coding sequence is TGTGCCACCACCCGGGCAGGGGGCACTCAGCCCCAGCATTTT. Translated, it gives CATTRAGGTQPQHF. The full variable domain, with the rest looked up from reference TRBV15 and TRBJ1-5, is DAMVIQNPRYQVTQFGKPVTLSCSQTLNHNVMYWYQQKSSQAPKLLFHYYDKDFNNEADTPDNFQSRRPNTSFCFLDIRSPGLGDTAMYLCATTRAGGTQPQHFGDGTRLSIL.